The TCR beta chain under discussion was sequenced for a study of blood T cell repertoires in COVID-19. This CDR3 has 18 residues. V dropped 3 bases and J dropped 3; count of bases not matched to a gene: 11. CDR1 and CDR2 (germline): SGHDN, FVKESK. Symptom resolution, clearance, or two negative PCRs marked donors in Cohort 3 as recovered. Study processing details: Reference gene primer amplification gave nucleated cell count estimates. Produced via immunoSEQ multiplex PCR; TCRdb's table is partial and in-frame only. The V and J calls and the clone size are those of that table, but D and trimming were determined from the DNA. The repertoire holds a few hundred thousand clones, with roughly 90% as singletons.

The chain uses TRBV14 and TRBJ1-4; 9 bases map to TRBD1. Input material: PBMCs or T cells enriched from blood (not recorded which). The sequence came from a woman aged 25 to 39 who had recovered from COVID-19. CDR3 sequence reads: CASSQFLDRGNANEKLFF. Here the CDR3 DNA reads TGTGCCAGCAGCCAGTTCCTAGACAGGGGGAACGCTAATGAAAAACTGTTTTTT. The entire variable domain, with the rest obtained from reference TRBV14 and TRBJ1-4, is as follows: EAGVTQFPSHSVIEKGQTVTLRCDPISGHDNLYWYRRVMGKEIKFLLHFVKESKQDESGMPNNRFLAERTGGTYSTLKVQPAELEDSGVYFCASSQFLDRGNANEKLFFGSGTQLSVL.